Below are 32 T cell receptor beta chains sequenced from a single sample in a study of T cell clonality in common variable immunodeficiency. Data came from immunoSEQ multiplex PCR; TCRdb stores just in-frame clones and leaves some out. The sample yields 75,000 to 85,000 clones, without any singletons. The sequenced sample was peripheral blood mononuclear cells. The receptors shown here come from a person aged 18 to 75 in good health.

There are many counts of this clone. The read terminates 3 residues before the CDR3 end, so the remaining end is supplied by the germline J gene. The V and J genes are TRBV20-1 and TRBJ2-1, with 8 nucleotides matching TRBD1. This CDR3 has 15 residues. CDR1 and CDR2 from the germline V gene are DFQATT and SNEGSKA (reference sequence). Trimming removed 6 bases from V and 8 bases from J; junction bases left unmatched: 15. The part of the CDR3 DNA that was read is TGCAGTGCGCCCGACAGGGGCCGAGGGTTGGATGAG. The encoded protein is CSAPDRGRGLDE. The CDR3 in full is CSAPDRGRGLDEQFF.

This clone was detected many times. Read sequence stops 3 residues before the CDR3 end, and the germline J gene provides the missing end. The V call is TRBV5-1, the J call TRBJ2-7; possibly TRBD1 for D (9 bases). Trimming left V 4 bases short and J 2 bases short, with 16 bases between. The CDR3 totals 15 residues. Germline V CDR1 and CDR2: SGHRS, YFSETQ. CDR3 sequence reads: CASSREGQGAYEQYF. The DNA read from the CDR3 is TGCGCCAGCAGCCGGGAGGGACAGGGCGCCTACGAG.

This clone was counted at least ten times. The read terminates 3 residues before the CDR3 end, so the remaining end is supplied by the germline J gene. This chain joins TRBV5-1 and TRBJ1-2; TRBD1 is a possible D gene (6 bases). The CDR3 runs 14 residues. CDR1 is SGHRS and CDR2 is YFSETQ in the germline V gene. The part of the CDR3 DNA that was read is TGCGCCAGCAGCTTGGGACAGGTCACCGAGGGC. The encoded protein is CASSLGQVTEG. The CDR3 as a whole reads CASSLGQVTEGYTF.

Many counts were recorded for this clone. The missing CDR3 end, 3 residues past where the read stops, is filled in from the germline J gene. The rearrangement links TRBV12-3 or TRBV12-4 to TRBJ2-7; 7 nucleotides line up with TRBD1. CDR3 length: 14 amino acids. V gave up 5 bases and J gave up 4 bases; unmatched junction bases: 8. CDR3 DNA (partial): TGTGCCAGCAGTAATATAAGGACAGGTTACGAG. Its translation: CASSNIRTGYE. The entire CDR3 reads CASSNIRTGYEQYF.

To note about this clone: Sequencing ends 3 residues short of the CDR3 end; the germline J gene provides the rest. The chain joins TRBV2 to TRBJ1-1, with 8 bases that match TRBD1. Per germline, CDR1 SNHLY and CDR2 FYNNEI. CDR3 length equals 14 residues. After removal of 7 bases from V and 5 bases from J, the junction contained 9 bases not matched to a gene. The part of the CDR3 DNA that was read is TGTGCCAGCACCTGGGACAGGCCCTCAACTGAA. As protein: CASTWDRPSTE. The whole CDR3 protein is CASTWDRPSTEAFF. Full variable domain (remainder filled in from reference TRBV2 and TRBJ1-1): EPEVTQTPSHQVTQMGQEVILRCVPISNHLYFYWYRQILGQKVEFLVSFYNNEISEKSEIFDDQFSVERPDGSNFTLKIRSTKLEDSAMYFCASTWDRPSTEAFFGQGTRLTVV.

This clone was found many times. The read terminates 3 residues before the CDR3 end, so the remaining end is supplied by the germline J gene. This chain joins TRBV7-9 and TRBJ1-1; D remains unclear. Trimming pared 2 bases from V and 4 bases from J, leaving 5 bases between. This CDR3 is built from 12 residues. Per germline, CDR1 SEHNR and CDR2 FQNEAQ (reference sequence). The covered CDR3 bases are TGTGCCAGCAGCTTAATCAGCACTGAA. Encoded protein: CASSLISTE. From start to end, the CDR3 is CASSLISTEAFF.

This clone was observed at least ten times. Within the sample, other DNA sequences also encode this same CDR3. The sequenced CDR3 bases are TGTGCCAGCAGCCGTGACAGGGGCACCGGGGAG. Its translation is CASSRDRGTGE. The full-length CDR3 reads as CASSRDRGTGELFF. The rearrangement links TRBV7-3 to TRBJ2-2, with 8 bases fitting TRBD1. The read is 3 residues too short to cover the CDR3 end, so that end is filled in from the germline J gene. Germline CDR1 SGHTA, CDR2 FQGTGA. The CDR3 consists of 14 residues. The trim removed 5 bases at V and 4 bases at J, leaving 3 bases unmatched.

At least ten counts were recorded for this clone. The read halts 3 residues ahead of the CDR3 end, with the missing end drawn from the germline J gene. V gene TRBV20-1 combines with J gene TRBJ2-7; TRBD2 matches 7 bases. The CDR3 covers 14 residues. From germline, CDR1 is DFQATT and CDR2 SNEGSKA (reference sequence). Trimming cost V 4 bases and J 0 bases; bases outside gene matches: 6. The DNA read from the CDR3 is TGCAGTGCTAACCCGCCGGGGGGCTCCTACGAG. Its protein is CSANPPGGSYE. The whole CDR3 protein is CSANPPGGSYEQYF.

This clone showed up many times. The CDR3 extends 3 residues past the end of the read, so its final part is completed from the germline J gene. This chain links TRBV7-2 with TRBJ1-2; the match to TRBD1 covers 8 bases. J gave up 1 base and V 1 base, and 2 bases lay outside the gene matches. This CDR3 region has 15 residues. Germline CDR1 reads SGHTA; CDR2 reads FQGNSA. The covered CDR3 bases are TGTGCCAGCAGCTTAGGGGACAGGATTAACTATGGC. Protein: CASSLGDRINYG. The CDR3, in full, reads CASSLGDRINYGYTF.

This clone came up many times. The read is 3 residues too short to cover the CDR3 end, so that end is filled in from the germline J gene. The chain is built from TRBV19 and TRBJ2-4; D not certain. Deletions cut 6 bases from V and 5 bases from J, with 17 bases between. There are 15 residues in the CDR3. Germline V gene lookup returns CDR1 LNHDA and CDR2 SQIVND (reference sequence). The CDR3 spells CASSSAMVKENIQYF. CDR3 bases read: TGTGCCAGTAGCTCCGCCATGGTTAAGGAAAACATT.

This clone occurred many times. The sequenced part of the CDR3 DNA is TGTGCCAGCAGCTTAGCGAGCGGGAGGAGGTCCTACGAG. Residues: CASSLASGRRSYE. The complete CDR3 sequence is CASSLASGRRSYEQYF. The chain is built from TRBV7-2 and TRBJ2-7; 9 nucleotides align to TRBD2. The CDR3 extends 3 residues past the end of the read, so its final part is completed from the germline J gene. After removal of 0 bases from V and 1 base from J, the junction contained 4 bases not matched to a gene. This CDR3 spans 16 amino acids. CDR1 is SGHTA and CDR2 is FQGNSA in the germline V gene.

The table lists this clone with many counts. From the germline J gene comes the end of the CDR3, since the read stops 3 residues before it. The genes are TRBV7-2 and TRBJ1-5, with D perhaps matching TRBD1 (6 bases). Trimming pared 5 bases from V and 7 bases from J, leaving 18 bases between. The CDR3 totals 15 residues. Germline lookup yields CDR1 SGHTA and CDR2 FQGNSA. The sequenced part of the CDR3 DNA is TGTGCCAGCAGCCTTGGGGGACATGCCGGCCAGCCC. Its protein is CASSLGGHAGQP. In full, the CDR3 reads CASSLGGHAGQPQHF.

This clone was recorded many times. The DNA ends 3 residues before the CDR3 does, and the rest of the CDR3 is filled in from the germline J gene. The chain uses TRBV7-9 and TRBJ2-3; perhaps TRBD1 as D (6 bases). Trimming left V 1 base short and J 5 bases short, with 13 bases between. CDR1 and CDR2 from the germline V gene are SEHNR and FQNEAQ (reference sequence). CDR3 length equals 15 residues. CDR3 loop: CASSLEQGYLDTQYF. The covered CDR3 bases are TGTGCCAGCAGCTTAGAACAGGGATACCTAGATACG.

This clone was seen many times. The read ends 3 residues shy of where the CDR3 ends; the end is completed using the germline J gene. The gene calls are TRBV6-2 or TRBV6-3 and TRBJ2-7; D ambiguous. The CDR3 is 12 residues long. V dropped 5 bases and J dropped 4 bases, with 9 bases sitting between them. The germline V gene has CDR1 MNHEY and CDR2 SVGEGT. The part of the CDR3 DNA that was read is TGTGCCAGCAGTCGCACCCAGTACGAG. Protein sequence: CASSRTQYE. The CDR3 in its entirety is CASSRTQYEQYF.

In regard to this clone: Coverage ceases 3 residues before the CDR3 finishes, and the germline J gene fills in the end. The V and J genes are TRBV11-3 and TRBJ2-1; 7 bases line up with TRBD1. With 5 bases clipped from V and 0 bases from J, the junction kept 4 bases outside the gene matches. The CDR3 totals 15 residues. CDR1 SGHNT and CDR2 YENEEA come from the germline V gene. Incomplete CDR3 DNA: TGTGCCAGCAGCAAGCGGACAGGCTCCTACAATGAG. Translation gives CASSKRTGSYNE. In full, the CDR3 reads CASSKRTGSYNEQFF.

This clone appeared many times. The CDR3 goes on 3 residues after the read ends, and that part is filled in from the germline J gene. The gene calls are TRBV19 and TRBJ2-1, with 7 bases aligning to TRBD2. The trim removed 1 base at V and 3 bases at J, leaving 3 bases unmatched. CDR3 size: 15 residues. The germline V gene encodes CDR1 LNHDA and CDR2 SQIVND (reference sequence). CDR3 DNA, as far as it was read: TGTGCCAGTAGTATAGGCGGGAGAGGCTACAATGAG. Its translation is CASSIGGRGYNE. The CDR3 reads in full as CASSIGGRGYNEQFF.

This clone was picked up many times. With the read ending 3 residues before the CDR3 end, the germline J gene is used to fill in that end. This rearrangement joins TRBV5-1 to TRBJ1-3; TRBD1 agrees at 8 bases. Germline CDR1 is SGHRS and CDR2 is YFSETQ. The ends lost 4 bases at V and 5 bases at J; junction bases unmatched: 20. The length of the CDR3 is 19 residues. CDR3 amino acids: CASSLRGTGEASVRNTIYF. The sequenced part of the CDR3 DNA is TGCGCCAGCAGCCTCCGCGGGACAGGCGAAGCCTCGGTTAGAAACACC.

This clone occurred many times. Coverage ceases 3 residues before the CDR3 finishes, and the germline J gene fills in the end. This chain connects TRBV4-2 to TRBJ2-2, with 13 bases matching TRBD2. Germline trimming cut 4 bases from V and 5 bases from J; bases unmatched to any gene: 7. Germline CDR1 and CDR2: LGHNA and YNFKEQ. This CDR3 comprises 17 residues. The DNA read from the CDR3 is TGTGCCAGCAGCCGGGACGGACTAGCGGGAGATACCGGGGAG. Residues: CASSRDGLAGDTGE. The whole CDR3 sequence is CASSRDGLAGDTGELFF.

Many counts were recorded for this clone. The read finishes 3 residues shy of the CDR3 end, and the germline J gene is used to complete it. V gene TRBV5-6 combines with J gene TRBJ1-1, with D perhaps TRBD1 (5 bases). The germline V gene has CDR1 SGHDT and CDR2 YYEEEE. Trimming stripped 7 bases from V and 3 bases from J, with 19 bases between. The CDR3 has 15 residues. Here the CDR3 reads CASCWQGVKDTEAFF. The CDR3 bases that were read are TGTGCCAGCTGTTGGCAGGGCGTGAAAGACACTGAA.

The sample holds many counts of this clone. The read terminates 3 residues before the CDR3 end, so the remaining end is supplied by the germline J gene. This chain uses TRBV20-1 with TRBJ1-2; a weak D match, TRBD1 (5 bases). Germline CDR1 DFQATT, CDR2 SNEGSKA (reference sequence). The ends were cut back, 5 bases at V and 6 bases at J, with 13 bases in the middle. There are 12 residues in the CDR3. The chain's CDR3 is CSAFFPGDGYTF. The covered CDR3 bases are TGCAGTGCTTTTTTCCCGGGGGATGGC.

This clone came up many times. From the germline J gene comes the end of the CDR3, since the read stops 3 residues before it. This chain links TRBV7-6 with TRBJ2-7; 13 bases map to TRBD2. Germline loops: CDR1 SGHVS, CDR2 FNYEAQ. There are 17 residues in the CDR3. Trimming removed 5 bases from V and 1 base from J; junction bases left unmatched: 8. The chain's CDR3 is CASSTGLAGEGSYEQYF. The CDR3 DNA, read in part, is TGTGCCAGCAGCACCGGACTAGCGGGAGAGGGGTCCTACGAG. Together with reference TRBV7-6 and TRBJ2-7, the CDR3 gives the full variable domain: GAGVSQSPRYKVTKRGQDVALRCDPISGHVSLYWYRQALGQGPEFLTYFNYEAQQDKSGLPNDRFSAERPEGSISTLTIQRTEQRDSAMYRCASSTGLAGEGSYEQYFGPGTRLTVT.

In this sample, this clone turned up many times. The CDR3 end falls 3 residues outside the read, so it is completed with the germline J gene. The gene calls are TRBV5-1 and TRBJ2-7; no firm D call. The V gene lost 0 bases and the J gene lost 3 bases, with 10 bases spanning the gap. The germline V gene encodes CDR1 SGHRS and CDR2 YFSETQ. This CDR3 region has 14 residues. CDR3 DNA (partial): TGCGCCAGCAGCTTGGATGTAAAGCACTACGAG. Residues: CASSLDVKHYE. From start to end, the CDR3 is CASSLDVKHYEQYF.

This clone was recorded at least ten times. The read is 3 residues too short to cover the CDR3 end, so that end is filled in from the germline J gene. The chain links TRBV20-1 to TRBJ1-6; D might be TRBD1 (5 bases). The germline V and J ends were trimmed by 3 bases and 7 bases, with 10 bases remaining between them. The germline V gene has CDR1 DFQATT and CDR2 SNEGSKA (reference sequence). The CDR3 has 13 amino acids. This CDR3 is CSARTDSNSPLHF. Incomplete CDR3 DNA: TGCAGTGCTAGGACAGACAGCAATTCACCC.

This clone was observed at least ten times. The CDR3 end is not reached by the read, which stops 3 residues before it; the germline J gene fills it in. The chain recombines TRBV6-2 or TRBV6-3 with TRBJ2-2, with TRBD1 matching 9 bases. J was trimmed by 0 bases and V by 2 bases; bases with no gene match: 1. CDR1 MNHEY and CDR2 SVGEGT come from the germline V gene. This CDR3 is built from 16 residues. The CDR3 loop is CASSYGQGSNTGELFF. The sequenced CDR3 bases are TGTGCCAGCAGTTACGGACAGGGGTCGAACACCGGGGAG.

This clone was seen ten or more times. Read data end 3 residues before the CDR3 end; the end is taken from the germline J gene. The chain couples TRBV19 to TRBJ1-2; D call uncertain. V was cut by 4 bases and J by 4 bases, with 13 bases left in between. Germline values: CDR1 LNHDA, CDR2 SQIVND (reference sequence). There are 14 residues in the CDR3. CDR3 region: CASSTERVRYGYTF. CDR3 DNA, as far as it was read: TGTGCCAGTAGTACCGAGCGGGTTCGCTATGGC.

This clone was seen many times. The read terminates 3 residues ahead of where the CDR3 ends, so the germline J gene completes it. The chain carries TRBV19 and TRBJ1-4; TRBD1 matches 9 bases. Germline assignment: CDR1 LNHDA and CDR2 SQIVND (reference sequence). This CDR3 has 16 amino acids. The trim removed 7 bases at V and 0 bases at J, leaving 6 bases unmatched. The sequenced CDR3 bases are TGTGCCAGTATTGACAGGGGGACTGCAACTAATGAAAAA. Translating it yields CASIDRGTATNEK. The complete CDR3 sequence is CASIDRGTATNEKLFF. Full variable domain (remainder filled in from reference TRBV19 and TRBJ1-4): DGGITQSPKYLFRKEGQNVTLSCEQNLNHDAMYWYRQDPGQGLRLIYYSQIVNDFQKGDIAEGYSVSREKKESFPLTVTSAQKNPTAFYLCASIDRGTATNEKLFFGSGTQLSVL.

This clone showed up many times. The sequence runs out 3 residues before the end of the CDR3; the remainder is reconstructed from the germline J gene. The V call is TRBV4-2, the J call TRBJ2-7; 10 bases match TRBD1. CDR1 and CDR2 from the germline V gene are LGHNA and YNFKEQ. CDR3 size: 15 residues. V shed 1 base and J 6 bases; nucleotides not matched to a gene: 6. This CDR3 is CASSQATGTGVEQYF. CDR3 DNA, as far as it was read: TGTGCCAGCAGCCAAGCGACCGGGACAGGGGTCGAG.

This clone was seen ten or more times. CDR3 DNA (partial): TGCAGCGTTGTGGTACAGGGAAGTCAGCCC. Protein product: CSVVVQGSQP. The entire CDR3 is CSVVVQGSQPQHF. The gene calls are TRBV29-1 and TRBJ1-5; tentative D call: TRBD1 (6 bases). The read finishes 3 residues shy of the CDR3 end, and the germline J gene is used to complete it. The germline V and J ends were trimmed by 4 bases and 6 bases, with 13 bases remaining between them. CDR3 length: 13 amino acids. The germline CDR1 and CDR2 sequences are SQVTM and ANQGSEA. Combining the CDR3 with reference TRBV29-1 and TRBJ1-5 gives the whole variable domain SAVISQKPSRDICQRGTSLTIQCQVDSQVTMMFWYRQQPGQSLTLIATANQGSEATYESGFVIDKFPISRPNLTFSTLTVSNMSPEDSSIYLCSVVVQGSQPQHFGDGTRLSIL.

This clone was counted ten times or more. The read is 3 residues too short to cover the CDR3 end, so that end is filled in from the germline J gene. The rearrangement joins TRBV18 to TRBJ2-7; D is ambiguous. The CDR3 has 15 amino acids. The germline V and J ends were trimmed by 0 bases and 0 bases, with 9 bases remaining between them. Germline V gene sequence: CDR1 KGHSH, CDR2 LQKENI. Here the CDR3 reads CASSPPDFLSYEQYF. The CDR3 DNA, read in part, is TGTGCCAGCTCACCACCCGACTTCCTCTCCTACGAG.

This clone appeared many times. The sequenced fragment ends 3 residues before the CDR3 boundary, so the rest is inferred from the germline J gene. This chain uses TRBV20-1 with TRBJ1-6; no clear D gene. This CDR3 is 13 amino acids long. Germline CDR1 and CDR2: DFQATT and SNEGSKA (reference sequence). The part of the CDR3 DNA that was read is TGCAGCTTTACCCAGAATTCTAATTCACCC. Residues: CSFTQNSNSP. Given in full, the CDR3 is CSFTQNSNSPLHF.

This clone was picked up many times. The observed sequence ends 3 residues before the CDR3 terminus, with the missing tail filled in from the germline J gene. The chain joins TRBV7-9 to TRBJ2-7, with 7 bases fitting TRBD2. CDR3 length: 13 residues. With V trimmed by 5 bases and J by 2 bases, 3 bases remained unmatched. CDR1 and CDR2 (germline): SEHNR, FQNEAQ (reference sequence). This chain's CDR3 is CASSQGLAYEQYF. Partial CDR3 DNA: TGTGCCAGCAGCCAAGGACTAGCCTACGAG. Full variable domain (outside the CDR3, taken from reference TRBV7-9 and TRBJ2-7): DTGVSQNPRHKITKRGQNVTFRCDPISEHNRLYWYRQTLGQGPEFLTYFQNEAQLEKSRLLSDRFSAERPKGSFSTLEIQRTEQGDSAMYLCASSQGLAYEQYFGPGTRLTVT.

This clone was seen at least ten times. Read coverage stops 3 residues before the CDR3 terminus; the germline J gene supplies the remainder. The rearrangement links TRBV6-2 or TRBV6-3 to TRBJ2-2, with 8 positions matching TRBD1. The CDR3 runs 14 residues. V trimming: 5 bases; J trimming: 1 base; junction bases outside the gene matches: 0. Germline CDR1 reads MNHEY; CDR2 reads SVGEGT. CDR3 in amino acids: CASSDRGNTGELFF. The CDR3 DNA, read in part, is TGTGCCAGCAGTGACAGGGGGAACACCGGGGAG.